The text below deals with one T cell receptor beta chain. Source study methods: For nucleated cells, counts were estimated from reference gene primer amplification. Clones were read by immunoSEQ multiplex PCR, and TCRdb kept only the in-frame ones, dropping some. Clone size and V and J calls were adopted from that table, with D and trimming inferred from the DNA. The table has more than 150,000 clones, roughly nine tenths seen once. Trimming removed 6 bases from V and 14 bases from J, with 19 bases in between. This CDR3 comprises 12 residues. CDR1 is SNHLY, CDR2 FYNNEI, per germline. This entry belongs to a study of blood T cell repertoires in COVID-19. Study-level information: Acute-phase and convalescent COVID-19 samples originated in the United States, Italy and Spain. PBMCs, B-cell-depleted T cells, or T cells provided the cDNA or gDNA that made up the material.

This chain joins TRBV2 and TRBJ1-2; TRBD1 might be the D (5 bases). This clonotype was sampled from a woman in her seventies with acute or convalescent COVID-19. Source material: peripheral blood. CDR3 protein: CASRGTAVGRTF. Here the CDR3 DNA reads TGTGCCAGCAGGGGGACCGCTGTAGGGAGGACCTTC. Based on the CDR3 plus reference TRBV2 and TRBJ1-2, the full variable domain is EPEVTQTPSHQVTQMGQEVILRCVPISNHLYFYWYRQILGQKVEFLVSFYNNEISEKSEIFDDQFSVERPDGSNFTLKIRSTKLEDSAMYFCASRGTAVGRTFGSGTRLTVV.